The 5 T cell receptor beta chains presented below share a single source sample, sequenced in a study of blood T cell repertoires in COVID-19. This table comes from immunoSEQ multiplex PCR, and its TCRdb copy is limited to in-frame clones, with some not included. The data contain roughly 170,000 clones, less than 85% of them singletons. The specimen sequenced was peripheral blood. Source of these receptors: a human donor in a cohort sampled during active COVID-19.

This clone has more than one count but fewer than ten. This rearrangement joins TRBV27 to TRBJ1-4; D may be TRBD1 (6 bases). CDR1 and CDR2 from the germline V gene are MNHEY and SMNVEV (reference sequence). CDR3 length equals 12 residues. V gave up 6 bases and J gave up 10 bases, with 12 bases separating them. The CDR3 here is CASSPIGGKLFF. CDR3 nucleotides: TGTGCCAGCAGCCCCATAGGGGGAAAACTGTTTTTT.

This clone was seen once. The V call is TRBV5-1, the J call TRBJ1-1; D call uncertain. The CDR3 has 15 residues. V gave up 0 bases and J gave up 1 base, with 10 bases separating them. Germline CDR1 is SGHRS and CDR2 is YFSETQ. The CDR3 reads CASSLDLASNTEAFF. For the CDR3, the DNA is TGCGCCAGCAGCTTGGACCTAGCGTCGAACACTGAAGCTTTCTTT.

The count of this clone is one. The genes are TRBV9 and TRBJ1-4; possibly TRBD1 for D (5 bases). CDR1 is SGDLS, CDR2 YYNGEE, per germline. CDR3 length equals 15 residues. The ends were cut back, 0 bases at V and 2 bases at J, with 8 bases in the middle. The CDR3 sequence is CASSVDGGTNEKLFF. The CDR3 bases are TGTGCCAGCAGCGTAGACGGGGGGACTAATGAAAAACTGTTTTTT.

This chain uses TRBV7-2 with TRBJ1-1; D unclear. The CDR3 extends over 14 amino acids. The V end was cut by 3 bases, the J end by 0 bases, with 8 bases between. Germline values: CDR1 SGHTA, CDR2 FQGNSA. In nucleotides, the CDR3 is TGTGCCAGCAGCTTTAGTCAGGTGAACACTGAAGCTTTCTTT. Translation gives CASSFSQVNTEAFF.

CDR3: CASSLRDRVFEQYF. CDR3 nucleotides: TGTGCCAGCAGCTTGCGGGACAGGGTTTTCGAGCAGTACTTC. This chain uses TRBV5-4 with TRBJ2-7, with 9 bases that match TRBD1. The trim removed 1 base at V and 6 bases at J, leaving 5 bases unmatched. The CDR3 totals 14 residues. The V gene's germline CDR1 is SGHNT and CDR2 YYREEE (reference sequence).